The 29 T cell receptor beta chains given below trace back to one sample, sequenced in a study of tumor-infiltrating lymphocytes in primary liver carcinoma. Using a constant-region primer together with ProtoScript II reverse transcriptase, TCR beta cDNA was made from about 500 ng of total RNA. ARM-PCR was slightly modified, and three nested multiplex PCR rounds with it gave rise to the TCR beta libraries. Use of TRBV1-TRBV30 forward primers with a C-beta reverse primer characterized the first two PCR rounds, which lasted around 9 cycles each. TCRdb re-derived calls from the multiplex PCR reads in MiXCR, one entry per CDR3 protein. The repertoire holds about 100,000 distinct CDR3 sequences, with around three quarters as singletons. Each 20-30 mg portion of unsorted bulk tissue served as the source for co-extraction of RNA and DNA. The sample consisted of liver tumor tissue from sampling region 5. Sample subset: tumor region T5, tumor centre. These TCRs come from a woman aged 55-69 years with primary liver carcinoma and hepatitis B virus infection.

This clonotype was observed many times. In DNA, the CDR3 is TGTGCCAGCAGTTACTCGTTCGGACTAGCGGGAGATGGTGAGCAGTTCTTC. It yields the protein CASSYSFGLAGDGEQFF. The chain has TRBV6-5 and TRBJ2-1, with TRBD2 identical over 13 bases. V trimming: 0 bases; J trimming: 9 bases; junction bases outside the gene matches: 8. The CDR3 loop spans 17 amino acids. CDR1 and CDR2 (germline): MNHEY, SVGAGI.

Turning to this clonotype: The junction departs from the called germline gene at one end, perhaps through a read error. This chain connects TRBV11-3 to TRBJ1-1; D is uncertain. This CDR3 has 14 amino acids. Germline V CDR1 and CDR2: SGHNT, YENEEA. The CDR3 region is CAISQGLQNTEAFF. The CDR3 bases are TGTGCCATCAGCCAAGGACTCCAAAACACTGAAGCGTTCTTT.

This clonotype has a count of ten or more. The chain recombines TRBV10-3 with TRBJ2-1; 16 bases align to TRBD2. The germline V gene encodes CDR1 ENHRY and CDR2 SYGVKD. After removal of 10 bases from V and 6 bases from J, the junction contained 9 bases not matched to a gene. The CDR3 runs 16 residues. The CDR3 is CATGLAGGLGRNEQFF. CDR3 in DNA: TGTGCCACGGGACTAGCGGGAGGGCTAGGTCGCAATGAGCAGTTCTTC.

With regard to this clonotype: The junction departs from germline at one end; a sequencing error may be responsible. V and J are TRBV7-9 and TRBJ2-5, with unresolved D. The germline V gene encodes CDR1 SEHNR and CDR2 FQNEAQ (reference sequence). The length of the CDR3 is 12 residues. The CDR3 loop is CVSSWAQEAQYF. The CDR3 coding sequence is TGTGTCAGCAGTTGGGCCCAAGAGGCCCAGTACTTC.

In this sample, this clonotype turned up once. This may be a read error: a much more frequent sequence differs by one nucleotide. The chain uses TRBV5-8 and TRBJ2-7; D not resolved. Between the trimmed V and J ends, which lost 4 bases and 3 bases, there was a span of 14 bases. Germline V gene lookup returns CDR1 SGHTS and CDR2 YDEGEE. The CDR3 sequence is 14 residues long. CDR3 coding DNA: TGTGCCAGCAGCCCGGCGGACGGCGGCTACGAGCAGTACGTC. It is translated as CASSPADGGYEQYV.

This clonotype was counted many times. This sequence joins TRBV2 and TRBJ2-5, with a weak D call TRBD1 (6 bases). This CDR3 is 12 amino acids long. From germline, CDR1 is SNHLY and CDR2 FYNNEI. Trimming left V 7 bases short and J 5 bases short, with 11 bases between. This CDR3 is CASNRDGETQYF. As DNA, the CDR3 is TGTGCCAGCAACAGGGATGGGGAGACCCAGTACTTC.

This clonotype occurred a few times. This chain links TRBV11-2 with TRBJ2-7; D not resolved. Germline V gene lookup returns CDR1 SGHAT and CDR2 FQNNGV. Trimming shortened V by 1 base and J by 6 bases, and 10 bases separated the two germline ends. The CDR3 extends over 13 amino acids. The CDR3 bases are TGTGCCAGCAGCTTAGGGCGGCGGAGCGAGCAGTACTTC. It yields the protein CASSLGRRSEQYF.

As concerns this clonotype: Since a much larger clone is just one base distant, this may be a read error. The rearrangement uses TRBV5-6 and TRBJ1-1; the match to TRBD1 covers 11 bases. Germline V gene sequence: CDR1 SGHDT, CDR2 YYEEEE. This CDR3 region has 15 residues. Here the CDR3 reads CATSFVRDRGFGAFF. The DNA for the CDR3 is TGTGCCACCAGCTTTGTTCGGGACAGGGGGTTCGGAGCTTTCTTT. Full variable domain (rest looked up from reference TRBV5-6 and TRBJ1-1): DAGVTQSPTHLIKTRGQQVTLRCSPKSGHDTVSWYQQALGQGPQFIFQYYEEEERQRGNFPDRFSGHQFPNYSSELNVNALLLGDSALYLCATSFVRDRGFGAFFGQGTRLTVV.

CDR3 bases: TGTGCCAGCAGACGTACAGGCACGAACACTGAAGCTTTCTTT. Residues: CASRRTGTNTEAFF. V is TRBV11-2 and J is TRBJ1-1, with D possibly matching TRBD1 (5 bases). CDR1 SGHAT and CDR2 FQNNGV come from the germline V gene. The CDR3 is made up of 14 amino acids. Trimming shortened V by 6 bases and J by 1 base, and 12 bases separated the two germline ends. The full variable domain, with the rest looked up from reference TRBV11-2 and TRBJ1-1, is EAGVAQSPRYKIIEKRQSVAFWCNPISGHATLYWYQQILGQGPKLLIQFQNNGVVDDSQLPKDRFSAERLKGVDSTLKIQPAKLEDSAVYLCASRRTGTNTEAFFGQGTRLTVV.

To note about this clonotype: A junction boundary mismatches the germline segment, possibly from a read error. The chain couples TRBV12-3 or TRBV12-4 to TRBJ2-1, with 8 bases fitting TRBD2. CDR3 length: 18 residues. Here the CDR3 DNA reads TGTGCCTGCAGTTTAGAGGCAGGGTCGGGACTAGAGTACAATGAGCAGTTCTTC. This translates into CACSLEAGSGLEYNEQFF.

To note about this clonotype: With a much larger clone just one base away, this may be a read error. This chain connects TRBV5-1 to TRBJ2-7; 13 bases are a match to TRBD2. Germline CDR1 and CDR2: SGHRS and YFSETQ. CDR3 size: 17 residues. The CDR3 protein is CANSSRTSGGVSYEQYF. In nucleotides, the CDR3 is TGCGCCAACAGCTCGAGGACTAGCGGGGGAGTCTCCTACGAGCAGTACTTC.

Points on this clonotype: It is likely a read error, because the conserved phenylalanine at the end of the CDR3 is missing. The DNA is omitted, as the CDR3 cannot be located on it reliably, and the CDR3 follows TCRdb's listing. This chain joins TRBV11-2 and TRBJ2-1. Germline values: CDR1 SGHAT, CDR2 FQNNGV. The CDR3 spans 13 residues, counting both ends. The CDR3 here is CASSLGLNNEHFL.

In regard to this clonotype: A much larger clonotype is one base distant, so this may be a read error. V gene TRBV30 combines with J gene TRBJ2-2; no firm D call. CDR3 length equals 12 residues. Per germline, CDR1 GTSNPN and CDR2 SVGIG (reference sequence). Trimming removed 4 bases from V and 1 base from J, with 4 bases in between. CDR3 nucleotides: TGTGCCTGGACTGAGAACACCGGGGAGCTGTTTTTT. Translated, it gives CAWTENTGELFF.

A word on this clonotype: A much larger clone lies one base from this, so it may be a read error. This chain connects TRBV7-3 to TRBJ2-5; the D gene is possibly TRBD2 (6 bases). From germline, CDR1 is SGHTA and CDR2 FQGTGA. The CDR3 totals 14 residues. The CDR3 here is CANSPDGSTKTQYF. The CDR3 nucleotides read TGTGCCAACAGCCCTGACGGGAGTACAAAGACCCAGTACTTC.

This clonotype was counted many times. The chain links TRBV6-6 to TRBJ1-5, with D possibly TRBD1 on 6 matching bases. The CDR3 totals 16 residues. Trimming took 0 bases from V and 1 from J, leaving 10 bases between them. Germline V gene data show CDR1 as MNHNY and CDR2 as SVGAGI (reference sequence). The CDR3 DNA reads as TGTGCCAGCAGTTACTCAACAGGGAGGAGCAATCAGCCCCAGCATTTT. It is translated as CASSYSTGRSNQPQHF.

The genes are TRBV7-9 and TRBJ2-3; 8 bases match TRBD1. CDR3 length equals 15 residues. V lost 7 bases to trimming and J lost 3 bases; unmatched junction nucleotides: 9. Looked up from germline, CDR1 is SEHNR and CDR2 is FQNEAQ (reference sequence). The CDR3 here is CASTRGQGLTDTQYF. The DNA of the CDR3 is TGTGCCAGCACCCGAGGACAGGGTCTAACAGATACGCAGTATTTT.

At least ten counts were recorded for this clonotype. This chain links TRBV4-2 with TRBJ1-1; D remains ambiguous. CDR1 is LGHNA, CDR2 YNFKEQ, per germline. This CDR3 is 11 amino acids long. V was trimmed by 3 bases and J by 1 base, leaving 0 bases between them. The CDR3 here is CASSQNTEAFF. CDR3 bases: TGTGCCAGCAGCCAGAACACTGAAGCTTTCTTT.

A word on this clonotype: The junction and the germline gene differ at one end; a read error may be behind it. The chain links TRBV28 to TRBJ1-2; no definite D call. CDR3 length equals 15 residues. Germline CDR1 MDHEN, CDR2 SYDVKM. CDR3 DNA sequence: TGTACCAGCAGTCGCGCTCCCGGAGGGATTGGAGGCTACACCTTC. This codes for CTSSRAPGGIGGYTF.

In the case of this clonotype: Sequence at one end of the junction differs from germline and may be a read error. The CDR3 region has the DNA TGTGCCAACAGTGCTGGGGGGGCGGGAGGTATATACGAGCAATATTTC. This translates into CANSAGGAGGIYEQYF. This chain uses TRBV28 with TRBJ2-7; 8 positions agree with TRBD2. The V gene's germline CDR1 is MDHEN and CDR2 SYDVKM. The CDR3 is 16 amino acids.

This chain connects TRBV7-3 to TRBJ2-1, with 13 bases that match TRBD2. After removal of 4 bases from V and 5 bases from J, the junction contained 5 bases not matched to a gene. The germline V gene has CDR1 SGHTA and CDR2 FQGTGA. The CDR3 is made up of 16 amino acids. CDR3: CASSSTGLAGNNEQFF. CDR3 nucleotides: TGTGCCAGCAGCTCGACGGGACTAGCGGGAAACAATGAGCAGTTCTTC.

The chain employs TRBV6-1 and TRBJ2-1; D uncertain. Germline loops: CDR1 MNHNS, CDR2 SASEGT. Trimming cost V 8 bases and J 2 bases, with 16 bases left between them. This CDR3 has 15 residues. CDR3 loop: CASESEFPPYNEQFF. The CDR3 bases are TGTGCCAGCGAATCTGAGTTTCCCCCCTACAATGAGCAGTTCTTC.

Regarding this clonotype: A much larger clone differs by one base, so this may be a read error. In nucleotides, the CDR3 is TGTGCCAGCAGCCAAGTCAGGAGGGTCCCTGGGGATTTT. It translates to CASSQVRRVPGDF. The chain has TRBV4-2 and TRBJ1-3; D gene ambiguous. Germline loops: CDR1 LGHNA, CDR2 YNFKEQ. The CDR3 totals 13 residues.

To note about this clonotype: Without the conserved terminal phenylalanine or tryptophan, this CDR3 likely stems from a read error. The limits of the CDR3 on the DNA are not certain, so only TCRdb's listed CDR3 is given. The chain couples TRBV11-2 to TRBJ2-1; no DNA check was done on the table's D call, TRBD1. Germline lookup yields CDR1 SGHAT and CDR2 FQNNGV. The CDR3 is 15 residues long, counting both termini. CDR3 region: CASSLGEGAGNEQSY.

V usage is TRBV11-2 and J usage is TRBJ2-7, with D uncertain. There are 14 residues in the CDR3. Germline V gene lookup returns CDR1 SGHAT and CDR2 FQNNGV. The germline V and J ends were trimmed by 4 bases and 10 bases, with 20 bases remaining between them. The CDR3 loop is CASSSPQLSTDQYF. CDR3 coding DNA: TGTGCCAGCAGCTCCCCTCAGCTTTCCACCGATCAGTACTTC.

About this clonotype itself: One junction end does not reproduce the germline sequence, and a read error may be involved. The genes are TRBV29-1 and TRBJ2-3; D perhaps matches TRBD1 (5 bases). The CDR3 is made up of 18 amino acids. CDR1 is SQVTM and CDR2 is ANQGSEA in the germline V gene. This CDR3 is CSVEALGRVKVSTDTQFF. The CDR3 DNA sequence: TGCAGCGTTGAAGCGTTGGGCAGGGTGAAGGTTAGCACAGATACGCAGTTTTTT.

As for this clonotype: At one end, the junction sequence differs from germline, possibly due to a read error. The chain is built from TRBV6-5 and TRBJ1-2; D is perhaps TRBD1 (6 bases). The germline V gene has CDR1 MNHEY and CDR2 SVGAGI. The length of the CDR3 is 14 residues. CDR3 bases: TGTGCCGGCAGACCCACAGGGATCGGCTATGGCTACACCTTC. It is translated as CAGRPTGIGYGYTF.

The chain carries TRBV6-1 and TRBJ1-2, with TRBD1 matching over 7 bases. From germline, CDR1 is MNHNS and CDR2 SASEGT. This CDR3 contains 18 residues. The CDR3 protein is CVNSFGTRQGGGSYGYTF. The CDR3, as DNA: TGTGTCAACAGTTTCGGGACACGACAGGGAGGAGGGAGCTATGGCTACACCTTC.

With regard to this clonotype: The junction departs from germline at one end; a sequencing error may be responsible. The CDR3 protein is CASSSYGRGVSGDLFF. The DNA for the CDR3 is TGTGCCAGCAGCTCTTACGGGAGAGGGGTATCCGGGGACCTGTTTTTT. The chain is built from TRBV11-2 and TRBJ2-2, with D possibly TRBD2 on 6 matching bases. Germline lookup yields CDR1 SGHAT and CDR2 FQNNGV. There are 16 residues in the CDR3.

Details on this clonotype: A single base separates this from a much larger clone, so it may be a read error. The CDR3 region is CASSSDTVYNEEFF. The CDR3 DNA follows: TGTGCCAGCAGCTCGGACACTGTCTACAATGAGGAGTTCTTC. V usage is TRBV5-4 and J usage is TRBJ2-1; D might be TRBD1 (5 bases). The CDR3 covers 14 residues. Germline CDR1 and CDR2: SGHNT and YYREEE (reference sequence).